Each of the 23 T cell receptor beta chains below was sequenced from the same sample in a study of blood T cell repertoires in COVID-19. Clones were read by immunoSEQ multiplex PCR, and TCRdb kept only the in-frame ones, dropping some. Here the sample spans 200,000 to 250,000 clones, approximately 86% being singletons. What was sequenced was peripheral blood. Receptor source: a woman aged 30 to 39 with COVID-19, enrolled during active disease.

The chain recombines TRBV13 with TRBJ1-5; TRBD1 agrees at 10 bases. With 6 bases clipped from V and 9 bases from J, the junction kept 8 bases outside the gene matches. The CDR3 is made up of 14 amino acids. Germline CDR1 reads PRHDT; CDR2 reads FYEKMQ (reference sequence). The CDR3 nucleotides are TGTGCCAGCAGTAGAGGACAGGGGGGTCGGCCCCAGCATTTT. It is translated as CASSRGQGGRPQHF.

The chain links TRBV6-5 to TRBJ1-5, with 9 bases aligning to TRBD1. CDR1 and CDR2 (germline): MNHEY, SVGAGI. The CDR3 consists of 15 residues. Trimming took 8 bases from V and 0 from J; bases not matched to a gene: 5. The CDR3 nucleotides read TGTGCCAGCTGGGACAGGGCCTATAGCAATCAGCCCCAGCATTTT. Amino acid sequence: CASWDRAYSNQPQHF.

The CDR3 spells CASSPTAGSEQFF. The CDR3 DNA reads as TGTGCCAGCAGCCCAACCGCAGGCAGTGAGCAGTTCTTC. The chain links TRBV3-1 (or the pseudogene TRBV3-2) to TRBJ2-1; D uncertain. The V and J ends lost 4 bases and 9 bases respectively, with 13 bases between them. The V gene's germline CDR1 is LGHDT and CDR2 YNNKEL (reference sequence). CDR3 length: 13 amino acids.

The chain joins TRBV9 to TRBJ1-2, with TRBD1 matching 8 bases. This CDR3 is 17 amino acids long. Germline V gene data show CDR1 as SGDLS and CDR2 as YYNGEE. V trimming: 0 bases; J trimming: 4 bases; junction bases outside the gene matches: 11. Written as DNA, the CDR3 is TGTGCCAGCAGCGTAGGGAGGGGGACAGGCTCGGCCTATGGCTACACCTTC. Translation gives CASSVGRGTGSAYGYTF.

The chain carries TRBV6-2 or TRBV6-3 and TRBJ1-5; D gene unclear. Germline V gene data show CDR1 as MNHEY and CDR2 as SVGEGT. V gave up 3 bases and J gave up 1 base, with 16 bases separating them. The length of the CDR3 is 17 residues. CDR3 in amino acids: CASSYMSTGFSNQPQHF. DNA of the CDR3: TGTGCCAGCAGTTATATGTCGACGGGATTCAGCAATCAGCCCCAGCATTTT.

The J gene is TRBJ2-1, the V gene TRBV15; TRBD2 might be the D (5 bases). Germline V gene lookup returns CDR1 LNHNV and CDR2 YYDKDF (reference sequence). The germline V and J ends were trimmed by 1 base and 7 bases, with 11 bases remaining between them. The CDR3 sequence is 14 residues long. Here the CDR3 reads CATSRGGLINEQFF. DNA for the CDR3: TGTGCCACCAGCAGAGGCGGACTCATAAATGAGCAGTTCTTC.

This clone was observed a single time. The chain is built from TRBV14 and TRBJ2-1; TRBD2 aligns across 10 bases. CDR3 size: 14 residues. The ends lost 2 bases at V and 8 bases at J; junction bases unmatched: 3. Looked up from germline, CDR1 is SGHDN and CDR2 is FVKESK. This chain's CDR3 is CASSQPGLAYEQFF. In nucleotides, the CDR3 is TGTGCCAGCAGCCAACCGGGACTAGCGTATGAGCAGTTCTTC. The whole variable domain, remainder taken from reference TRBV14 and TRBJ2-1, is EAGVTQFPSHSVIEKGQTVTLRCDPISGHDNLYWYRRVMGKEIKFLLHFVKESKQDESGMPNNRFLAERTGGTYSTLKVQPAELEDSGVYFCASSQPGLAYEQFFGPGTRLTVL.

This clone occurred many times. V and J are TRBV7-2 and TRBJ2-5; 9 nucleotides align to TRBD1. V lost 2 bases, J lost 0 bases, and 10 bases stayed unmatched. Germline-derived CDR1 and CDR2 are SGHTA and FQGNSA. The CDR3 is 18 amino acids. CDR3 sequence (DNA): TGTGCCAGCAGCTTAAACAGGGGGCCTATTAAGTACCAAGAGACCCAGTACTTC. Protein product: CASSLNRGPIKYQETQYF.

The V gene is TRBV21-1, the J gene TRBJ2-7; TRBD1, as called in the table, went unchecked against the DNA. TRBV21-1 is a pseudogene locus. This CDR3 comprises 14 residues. The DNA for the CDR3 is TGTGCCAGCAGGCCCTCAGGGCGGACCTACGAGCAGTACTTC. Amino acids: CASRPSGRTYEQYF.

J is TRBJ2-7 and V is TRBV2, with TRBD1 matching 7 bases. The V segment lost 5 bases and the J segment 5 bases; nucleotides outside the gene matches: 6. The germline gives CDR1 SNHLY, CDR2 FYNNEI. The CDR3 is 13 amino acids. For the CDR3, the DNA is TGTGCCAGCAGTTTCCAGGGGGTGAACGAGCAGTACTTC. This encodes CASSFQGVNEQYF.

This clone turned up a few times. CDR3 loop: CASSVTGIIAEAFF. The DNA for the CDR3 is TGTGCCAGCAGTGTTACGGGGATCATTGCTGAAGCTTTCTTT. The genes are TRBV25-1 and TRBJ1-1; D uncertain. CDR3 length equals 14 residues. The germline gives CDR1 MGHDK, CDR2 SYGVNS. Trimming removed 4 bases at V and 6 bases at J, with 15 bases between.

This clone was counted only a few times. J is TRBJ2-7 and V is TRBV7-2, with 10 nucleotides matching TRBD1. This CDR3 has 16 amino acids. The V gene end was trimmed by 3 bases and the J gene end by 2 bases; junction bases not matched to a gene: 7. Germline values: CDR1 SGHTA, CDR2 FQGNSA. The DNA of the CDR3 is TGTGCCAGCAGCTTCCGCGGGACAGGGGCCCCCTACGAGCAGTACTTC. This sequence encodes CASSFRGTGAPYEQYF.

This chain joins TRBV6-6 and TRBJ1-2; D perhaps matches TRBD1 (6 bases). This CDR3 is 16 amino acids long. Germline V lookup: CDR1 MNHNY, CDR2 SVGAGI (reference sequence). Trimming took 5 bases from V and 4 from J, leaving 20 bases between them. CDR3 sequence reads: CASSTSRGGRPYGYTF. In DNA, the CDR3 is TGTGCCAGCAGTACCTCCCGGGGGGGGCGCCCCTATGGCTACACCTTC.

The count of this clone is one. The chain recombines TRBV5-5 with TRBJ2-1, with D perhaps TRBD2 (5 bases). The CDR3 has 16 residues. The ends were cut back, 4 bases at V and 0 bases at J, with 14 bases in the middle. Germline V gives CDR1 SGHKS, CDR2 YYEKEE (reference sequence). This chain's CDR3 is CASSLGLAHSYNEQFF. In DNA, the CDR3 is TGTGCCAGCAGCCTAGGACTTGCCCACTCCTACAATGAGCAGTTCTTC.

The CDR3, as DNA: TGCGCCAGCAGCCAAGGGACAGGGAGCTATGGCTACACCTTC. This encodes CASSQGTGSYGYTF. This rearrangement joins TRBV4-1 to TRBJ1-2; 8 bases are shared with TRBD1. This CDR3 comprises 14 residues. The germline CDR1 and CDR2 sequences are MGHRA and YSYEKL. V shed 1 base and J 4 bases; nucleotides not matched to a gene: 2.

The chain employs TRBV7-8 and TRBJ1-1, with 11 bases aligning to TRBD1. From germline, CDR1 is SGHVS and CDR2 FQNEAQ. Trimming cost V 3 bases and J 4 bases; bases outside gene matches: 10. CDR3 length equals 17 residues. Here the CDR3 reads CASSLRGQGAVGTEAFF. The CDR3 nucleotides are TGTGCCAGCAGCTTGAGAGGACAGGGGGCCGTCGGCACTGAAGCTTTCTTT.

This CDR3 is CASSYRAGGVTDTQYF. As DNA, the CDR3 is TGTGCCAGCAGTTACAGAGCGGGAGGAGTCACAGATACGCAGTATTTT. The chain carries TRBV6-2 or TRBV6-3 and TRBJ2-3, with 9 bases aligning to TRBD2. This CDR3 is 16 amino acids long. Germline V gene sequence: CDR1 MNHEY, CDR2 SVGEGT. V trimming: 2 bases; J trimming: 2 bases; junction bases outside the gene matches: 5.

This chain links TRBV19 with TRBJ1-4; D may be TRBD1 (5 bases). This CDR3 is 14 amino acids long. The germline gives CDR1 LNHDA, CDR2 SQIVND (reference sequence). The germline V and J ends were trimmed by 9 bases and 4 bases, with 15 bases remaining between them. CDR3 sequence reads: CASESRADNEKLFF. The CDR3 DNA reads as TGTGCCAGCGAAAGCAGGGCGGATAATGAAAAACTGTTTTTT.

The chain couples TRBV5-6 to TRBJ2-7; TRBD2 agrees at 10 bases. Germline V lookup: CDR1 SGHDT, CDR2 YYEEEE. The CDR3 covers 15 residues. Trimming removed 4 bases from V and 7 bases from J; junction bases left unmatched: 11. The CDR3 DNA reads TGTGCCAGCAGCCCCGGACTAGCGGAGCTTATGGAGCAGTACTTC. As protein: CASSPGLAELMEQYF.

This chain links TRBV5-1 with TRBJ2-2; weak D call: TRBD2 (5 bases). This CDR3 has 15 amino acids. Trimming stripped 2 bases from V and 8 bases from J, with 16 bases between. The germline V gene has CDR1 SGHRS and CDR2 YFSETQ. CDR3 protein: CASSFWQDGVGELFF. The CDR3, as DNA: TGCGCCAGCAGCTTCTGGCAGGACGGGGTAGGGGAGCTGTTTTTT. Full variable domain (remainder filled in from reference TRBV5-1 and TRBJ2-2): KAGVTQTPRYLIKTRGQQVTLSCSPISGHRSVSWYQQTPGQGLQFLFEYFSETQRNKGNFPGRFSGRQFSNSRSEMNVSTLELGDSALYLCASSFWQDGVGELFFGEGSRLTVL.

Of note for this clone: Distinct nucleotide sequences in the sample also encode this CDR3. The V call is TRBV4-3, the J call TRBJ2-1; D gene uncertain. The V gene's germline CDR1 is LGHNA and CDR2 YSLEER. This CDR3 has 15 amino acids. V dropped 0 bases and J dropped 0 bases, with 6 bases sitting between them. CDR3 sequence reads: CASSQDYSSYNEQFF. CDR3 sequence (DNA): TGCGCCAGCAGCCAAGACTATTCCTCCTACAATGAGCAGTTCTTC.

V is TRBV25-1 and J is TRBJ1-2; D is uncertain. The CDR3 spans 13 residues. Germline values: CDR1 MGHDK, CDR2 SYGVNS. Between the trimmed V and J ends, which lost 2 bases and 2 bases, there was a span of 6 bases. DNA for the CDR3: TGTGCCAGCAGTGAAGTCGGGAACTATGGCTACACCTTC. This codes for CASSEVGNYGYTF.

The V and J genes are TRBV4-1 and TRBJ1-1, with D perhaps matching TRBD1 (5 bases). The germline V and J ends were trimmed by 0 bases and 0 bases, with 8 bases remaining between them. CDR1 and CDR2 from the germline V gene are MGHRA and YSYEKL. This CDR3 contains 15 residues. CDR3 residues: CASSQDWGVNTEAFF. CDR3 sequence (DNA): TGCGCCAGCAGCCAAGATTGGGGGGTGAACACTGAAGCTTTCTTT.